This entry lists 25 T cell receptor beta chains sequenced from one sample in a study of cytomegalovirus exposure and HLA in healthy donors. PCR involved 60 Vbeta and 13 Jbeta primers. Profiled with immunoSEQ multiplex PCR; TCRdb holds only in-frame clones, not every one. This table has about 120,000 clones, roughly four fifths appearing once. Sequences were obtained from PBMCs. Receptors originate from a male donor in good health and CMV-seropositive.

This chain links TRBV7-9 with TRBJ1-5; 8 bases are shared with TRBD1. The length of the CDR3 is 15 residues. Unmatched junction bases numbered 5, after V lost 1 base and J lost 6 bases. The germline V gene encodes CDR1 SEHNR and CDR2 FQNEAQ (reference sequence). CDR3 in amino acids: CASSLGQGAAQPQHF. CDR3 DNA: TGTGCCAGCAGCTTAGGTCAGGGGGCGGCTCAGCCCCAGCATTTT.

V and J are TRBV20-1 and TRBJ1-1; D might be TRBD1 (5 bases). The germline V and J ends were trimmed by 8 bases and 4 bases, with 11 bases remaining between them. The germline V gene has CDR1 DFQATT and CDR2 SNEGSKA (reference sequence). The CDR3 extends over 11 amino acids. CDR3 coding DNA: TGCAGTCGCAGGGAAGGCACTGAAGCTTTCTTT. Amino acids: CSRREGTEAFF.

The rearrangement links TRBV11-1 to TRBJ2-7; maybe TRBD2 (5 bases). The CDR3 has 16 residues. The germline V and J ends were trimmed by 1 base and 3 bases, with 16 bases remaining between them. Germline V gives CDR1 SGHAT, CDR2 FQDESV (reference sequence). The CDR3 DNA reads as TGTGCCAGCAGCTTAGGACGTTACCTCCGGGGCTACGAGCAGTACTTC. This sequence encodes CASSLGRYLRGYEQYF.

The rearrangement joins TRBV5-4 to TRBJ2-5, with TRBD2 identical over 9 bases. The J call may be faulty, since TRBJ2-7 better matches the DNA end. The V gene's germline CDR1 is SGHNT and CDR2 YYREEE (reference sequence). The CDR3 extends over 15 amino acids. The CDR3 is CASSLAASGVYEQYF. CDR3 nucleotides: TGTGCCAGCAGCTTGGCGGCTAGCGGGGTTTACGAGCAGTACTTC.

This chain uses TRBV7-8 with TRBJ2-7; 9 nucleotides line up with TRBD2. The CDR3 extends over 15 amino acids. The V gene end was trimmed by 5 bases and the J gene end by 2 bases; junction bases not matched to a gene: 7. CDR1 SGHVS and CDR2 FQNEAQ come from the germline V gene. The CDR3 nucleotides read TGTGCCAGCAGCCGATCGACTAGCGGAGCCTACGAGCAGTACTTC. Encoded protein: CASSRSTSGAYEQYF.

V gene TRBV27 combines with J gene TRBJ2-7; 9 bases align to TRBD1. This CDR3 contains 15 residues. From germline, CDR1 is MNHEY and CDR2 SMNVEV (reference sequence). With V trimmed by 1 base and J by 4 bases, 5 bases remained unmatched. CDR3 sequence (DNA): TGTGCCAGCAGTTTATTTGGACAGGGGCAATACGAGCAGTACTTC. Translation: CASSLFGQGQYEQYF.

CDR3 bases: TGTGCCTGGTCTAGAGACAGGTTAAGCACAGATACGCAGTATTTT. It yields the protein CAWSRDRLSTDTQYF. V usage is TRBV30 and J usage is TRBJ2-3, with D possibly being TRBD1 (6 bases). Germline CDR1 is GTSNPN and CDR2 is SVGIG (reference sequence). V was trimmed by 5 bases and J by 0 bases, leaving 15 bases between them. The CDR3 has 15 amino acids.

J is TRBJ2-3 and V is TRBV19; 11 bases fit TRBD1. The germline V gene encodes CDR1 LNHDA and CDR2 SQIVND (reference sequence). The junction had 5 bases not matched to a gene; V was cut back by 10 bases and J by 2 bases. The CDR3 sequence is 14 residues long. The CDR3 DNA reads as TGTGCCACCGGGACAGGGGGTTTCACAGATACGCAGTATTTT. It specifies CATGTGGFTDTQYF. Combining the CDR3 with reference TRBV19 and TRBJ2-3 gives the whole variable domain DGGITQSPKYLFRKEGQNVTLSCEQNLNHDAMYWYRQDPGQGLRLIYYSQIVNDFQKGDIAEGYSVSREKKESFPLTVTSAQKNPTAFYLCATGTGGFTDTQYFGPGTRLTVL.

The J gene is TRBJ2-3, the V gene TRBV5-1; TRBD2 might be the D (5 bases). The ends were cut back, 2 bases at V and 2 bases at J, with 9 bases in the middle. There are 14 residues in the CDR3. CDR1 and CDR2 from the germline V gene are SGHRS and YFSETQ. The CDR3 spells CASSFQRNTDTQYF. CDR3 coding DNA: TGCGCCAGCAGCTTCCAGCGGAACACAGATACGCAGTATTTT.

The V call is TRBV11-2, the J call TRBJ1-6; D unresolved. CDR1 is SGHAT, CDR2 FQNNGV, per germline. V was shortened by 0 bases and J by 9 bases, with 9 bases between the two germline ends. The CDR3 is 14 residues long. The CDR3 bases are TGTGCCAGCAGCTTAGATGGAAGCGTTTCACCCCTCCACTTT. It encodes CASSLDGSVSPLHF.

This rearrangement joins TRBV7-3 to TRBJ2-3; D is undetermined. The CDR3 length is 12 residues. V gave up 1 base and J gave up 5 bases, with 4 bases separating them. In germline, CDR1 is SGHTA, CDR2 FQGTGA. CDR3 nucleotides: TGTGCCAGCAGCTTAAGCGGAGATACGCAGTATTTT. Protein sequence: CASSLSGDTQYF. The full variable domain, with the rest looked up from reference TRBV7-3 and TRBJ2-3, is GAGVSQTPSNKVTEKGKYVELRCDPISGHTALYWYRQSLGQGPEFLIYFQGTGAADDSGLPNDRFFAVRPEGSVSTLKIQRTERGDSAVYLCASSLSGDTQYFGPGTRLTVL.

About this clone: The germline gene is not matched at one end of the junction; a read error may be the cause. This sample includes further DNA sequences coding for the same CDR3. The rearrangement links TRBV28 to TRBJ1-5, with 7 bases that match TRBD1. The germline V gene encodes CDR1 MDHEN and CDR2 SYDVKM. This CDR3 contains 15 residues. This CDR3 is CAYSRADRSNQPQHF. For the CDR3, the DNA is TGTGCCTATTCCCGGGCGGACAGGAGCAACCAGCCCCAGCATTTT.

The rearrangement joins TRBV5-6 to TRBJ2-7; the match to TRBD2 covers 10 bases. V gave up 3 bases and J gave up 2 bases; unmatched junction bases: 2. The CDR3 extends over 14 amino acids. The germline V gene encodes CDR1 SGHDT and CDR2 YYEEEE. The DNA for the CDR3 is TGTGCCAGCAGCTCGGGACTAGCGCCCTACGAGCAGTACTTC. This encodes CASSSGLAPYEQYF.

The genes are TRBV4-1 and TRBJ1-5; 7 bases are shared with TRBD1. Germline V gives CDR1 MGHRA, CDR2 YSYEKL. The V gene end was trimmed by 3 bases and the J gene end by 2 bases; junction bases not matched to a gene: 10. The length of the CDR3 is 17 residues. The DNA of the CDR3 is TGCGCCAGCAGCCAGACTCGACAGGGACGTGGCAATCAGCCCCAGCATTTT. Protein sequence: CASSQTRQGRGNQPQHF.

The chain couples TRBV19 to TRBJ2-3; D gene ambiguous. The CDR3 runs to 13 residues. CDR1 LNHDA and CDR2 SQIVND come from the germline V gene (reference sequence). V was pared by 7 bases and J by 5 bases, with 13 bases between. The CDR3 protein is CASTPTPGDTQYF. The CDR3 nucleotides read TGTGCCAGTACCCCCACCCCCGGAGATACGCAGTATTTT. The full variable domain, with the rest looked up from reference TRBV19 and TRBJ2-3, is DGGITQSPKYLFRKEGQNVTLSCEQNLNHDAMYWYRQDPGQGLRLIYYSQIVNDFQKGDIAEGYSVSREKKESFPLTVTSAQKNPTAFYLCASTPTPGDTQYFGPGTRLTVL.

CDR3 residues: CASSPPNTGIDEQFF. DNA for the CDR3: TGTGCCAGCTCACCGCCGAATACAGGGATTGATGAGCAGTTCTTC. The chain links TRBV18 to TRBJ2-1, with D perhaps matching TRBD1 (6 bases). The CDR3 loop spans 15 amino acids. Trimming removed 3 bases at V and 8 bases at J, with 17 bases between. CDR1 is KGHSH and CDR2 is LQKENI in the germline V gene.

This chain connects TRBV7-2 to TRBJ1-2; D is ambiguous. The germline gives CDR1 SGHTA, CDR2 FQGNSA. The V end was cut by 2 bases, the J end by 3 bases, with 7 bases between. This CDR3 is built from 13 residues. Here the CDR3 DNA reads TGTGCCAGCAGCTTAAACACAGACTATGGCTACACCTTC. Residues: CASSLNTDYGYTF.

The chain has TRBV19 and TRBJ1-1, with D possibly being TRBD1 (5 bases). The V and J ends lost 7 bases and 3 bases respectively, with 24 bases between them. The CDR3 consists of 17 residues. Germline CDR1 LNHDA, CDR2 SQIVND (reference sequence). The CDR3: CASTPLREGTGDTEAFF. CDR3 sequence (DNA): TGTGCCAGTACCCCTTTGAGGGAGGGGACGGGGGACACTGAAGCTTTCTTT.

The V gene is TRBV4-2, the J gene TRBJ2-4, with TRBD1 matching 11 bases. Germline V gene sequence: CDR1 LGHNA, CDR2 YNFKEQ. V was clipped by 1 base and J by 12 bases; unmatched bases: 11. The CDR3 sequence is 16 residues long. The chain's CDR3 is CASSQARGDRGDSQYF. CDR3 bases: TGTGCCAGCAGCCAAGCCCGAGGGGACAGGGGGGACAGTCAGTACTTC.

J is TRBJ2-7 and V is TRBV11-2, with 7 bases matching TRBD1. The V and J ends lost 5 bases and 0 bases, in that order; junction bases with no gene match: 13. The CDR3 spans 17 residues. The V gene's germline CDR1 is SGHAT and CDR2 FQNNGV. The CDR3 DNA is TGTGCCAGCAGCCCGGGGTCACGGACAGGAGGCTCCTACGAGCAGTACTTC. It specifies CASSPGSRTGGSYEQYF.

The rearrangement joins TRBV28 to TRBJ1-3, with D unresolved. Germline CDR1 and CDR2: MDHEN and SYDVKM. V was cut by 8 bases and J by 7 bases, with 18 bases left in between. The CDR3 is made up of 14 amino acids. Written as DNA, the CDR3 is TGTGCCAGCCATCGAACGAGGAGTAGGAACACCATATATTTT. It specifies CASHRTRSRNTIYF.

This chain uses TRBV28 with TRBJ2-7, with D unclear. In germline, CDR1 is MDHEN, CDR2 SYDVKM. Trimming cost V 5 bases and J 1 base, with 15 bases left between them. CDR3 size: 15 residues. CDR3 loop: CASSAPGSGSYEQYF. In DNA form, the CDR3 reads TGTGCCAGCAGTGCACCAGGAAGTGGGTCCTACGAGCAGTACTTC.

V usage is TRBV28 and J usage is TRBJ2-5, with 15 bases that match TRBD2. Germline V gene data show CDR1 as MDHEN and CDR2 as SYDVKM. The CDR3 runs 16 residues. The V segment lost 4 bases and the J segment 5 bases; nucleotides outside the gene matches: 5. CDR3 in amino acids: CASSWGTSGRRETQYF. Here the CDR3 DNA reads TGTGCCAGCAGTTGGGGGACTAGCGGGAGGAGGGAGACCCAGTACTTC.

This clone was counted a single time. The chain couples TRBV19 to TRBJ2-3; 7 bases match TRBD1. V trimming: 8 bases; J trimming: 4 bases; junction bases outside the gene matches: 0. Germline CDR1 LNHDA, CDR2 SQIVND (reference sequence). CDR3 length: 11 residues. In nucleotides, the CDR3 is TGTGCCAGTCAGGGGGCAGATACGCAGTATTTT. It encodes CASQGADTQYF.

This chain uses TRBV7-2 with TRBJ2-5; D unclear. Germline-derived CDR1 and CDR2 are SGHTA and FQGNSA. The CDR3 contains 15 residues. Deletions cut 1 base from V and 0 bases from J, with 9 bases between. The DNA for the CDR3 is TGTGCCAGCAGCTTAGTTACCGCGAACCAAGAGACCCAGTACTTC. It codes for CASSLVTANQETQYF.